Shown below are 13 T cell receptor beta chains from a single sample sequenced in a study of beta chain features in type 1 diabetes. The investigators reverse transcribed all of the isolated RNA, so they sequenced expressed TCRB transcripts. Profiled with immunoSEQ multiplex PCR; TCRdb holds only in-frame clones, not every one. The sample has roughly 240,000 clones; more than 65% are singletons. The sequenced material came from naive CD4+ T cells from blood. Receptor source: a man younger than 40 in good health.

The V call is TRBV7-2, the J call TRBJ1-5; D is ambiguous. The CDR3 consists of 14 residues. Germline lookup yields CDR1 SGHTA and CDR2 FQGNSA. The ends were cut back, 5 bases at V and 0 bases at J, with 8 bases in the middle. Written as DNA, the CDR3 is TGTGCCAGCAGCATGGACCGTAGCAATCAGCCCCAGCATTTT. Amino acids: CASSMDRSNQPQHF.

The genes are TRBV7-2 and TRBJ2-1, with TRBD2 matching 11 bases. V was pared by 6 bases and J by 13 bases, with 2 bases of the junction left unmatched. CDR3 size: 11 residues. CDR1 and CDR2 (germline): SGHTA, FQGNSA. CDR3 sequence (DNA): TGTGCCAGCAGGGGACTAGCGGAACAGTTCTTC. Translation gives CASRGLAEQFF.

J is TRBJ2-7 and V is TRBV7-9; 7 nucleotides line up with TRBD2. Per germline, CDR1 SEHNR and CDR2 FQNEAQ (reference sequence). The CDR3 is 14 amino acids. J was trimmed by 6 bases and V by 2 bases; bases with no gene match: 7. The DNA of the CDR3 is TGTGCCAGCAGCTTATCGGGCGGGAGCCCCGAGCAGTACTTC. Its protein product is CASSLSGGSPEQYF. Filled out from reference TRBV7-9 and TRBJ2-7, the complete variable domain reads DTGVSQNPRHKITKRGQNVTFRCDPISEHNRLYWYRQTLGQGPEFLTYFQNEAQLEKSRLLSDRFSAERPKGSFSTLEIQRTEQGDSAMYLCASSLSGGSPEQYFGPGTRLTVT.

V gene TRBV7-2 combines with J gene TRBJ2-7, with TRBD1 as a possible D gene (6 bases). V gave up 4 bases and J gave up 1 base, with 17 bases separating them. This CDR3 is built from 16 residues. Germline V gene lookup returns CDR1 SGHTA and CDR2 FQGNSA. The CDR3 DNA follows: TGTGCCAGCAGCTCAAGGGAGAGTGGACAGTCCTACGAGCAGTACTTC. This sequence encodes CASSSRESGQSYEQYF.

This sequence joins TRBV7-9 and TRBJ2-3; D not resolved. With 4 bases removed from V and 6 bases from J, the gap between germline ends came to 14 bases. This CDR3 has 14 amino acids. Per the germline V gene, CDR1 is SEHNR and CDR2 is FQNEAQ (reference sequence). The CDR3: CASSSAASFDTQYF. The CDR3 nucleotides are TGTGCCAGCAGCTCAGCCGCTAGTTTCGATACGCAGTATTTT.

The chain couples TRBV29-1 to TRBJ2-3; tentatively, D is TRBD2 (5 bases). The CDR3 is made up of 14 amino acids. Trimming stripped 7 bases from V and 4 bases from J, with 18 bases between. The germline CDR1 and CDR2 sequences are SQVTM and ANQGSEA. CDR3 residues: CSGLEGLGADTQYF. The CDR3 region has the DNA TGCAGCGGCCTTGAGGGCCTAGGCGCAGATACGCAGTATTTT.

The chain couples TRBV29-1 to TRBJ2-5, with 7 nucleotides matching TRBD2. CDR1 is SQVTM, CDR2 ANQGSEA, per germline. V shed 6 bases, J shed 3 bases, and the junction held 4 bases outside the gene matches. The CDR3 extends over 12 amino acids. The CDR3 spells CSVLGGKETQYF. The CDR3 DNA follows: TGCAGCGTACTGGGGGGGAAAGAGACCCAGTACTTC.

The chain carries TRBV30 and TRBJ2-5; perhaps TRBD2 as D (5 bases). CDR1 GTSNPN and CDR2 SVGIG come from the germline V gene (reference sequence). The CDR3 sequence is 13 residues long. V lost 5 bases, J lost 5 bases, and 15 bases lay in between. CDR3 amino acids: CAWVSGSGETQYF. The CDR3 DNA follows: TGTGCCTGGGTCTCGGGCTCGGGGGAGACCCAGTACTTC.

This clone turned up a few times. The chain couples TRBV30 to TRBJ1-2; D is ambiguous. This CDR3 region has 11 residues. The germline gives CDR1 GTSNPN, CDR2 SVGIG (reference sequence). V was cut by 2 bases and J by 7 bases, with 8 bases left in between. The CDR3 loop reads CAWSSLAGYTF. CDR3 coding DNA: TGTGCCTGGAGTTCCCTGGCTGGCTACACCTTC. The variable domain in full, completed from reference TRBV30 and TRBJ1-2, reads SQTIHQWPATLVQPVGSPLSLECTVEGTSNPNLYWYRQAAGRGLQLLFYSVGIGQISSEVPQNLSASRPQDRQFILSSKKLLLSDSGFYLCAWSSLAGYTFGSGTRLTVV.

This clone was counted a few times. V gene TRBV25-1 combines with J gene TRBJ2-1; D is unresolved. CDR3 length: 13 residues. Trimming pared 0 bases from V and 3 bases from J, leaving 3 bases between. Per the germline V gene, CDR1 is MGHDK and CDR2 is SYGVNS. The CDR3 DNA follows: TGTGCCAGCAGTGAATACCACTACAATGAGCAGTTCTTC. Amino acid sequence: CASSEYHYNEQFF. The variable domain in full, completed from reference TRBV25-1 and TRBJ2-1, reads EADIYQTPRYLVIGTGKKITLECSQTMGHDKMYWYQQDPGMELHLIHYSYGVNSTEKGDLSSESTVSRIRTEHFPLTLESARPSHTSQYLCASSEYHYNEQFFGPGTRLTVL.

This clone was detected a few times. The chain uses TRBV7-9 and TRBJ2-3; TRBD1 might be the D (6 bases). V was pared by 4 bases and J by 5 bases, with 10 bases between. The CDR3 length is 13 residues. Germline V CDR1 and CDR2: SEHNR, FQNEAQ (reference sequence). For the CDR3, the DNA is TGTGCCAGCAGCTCCAGGGGAGAAGATACGCAGTATTTT. Protein product: CASSSRGEDTQYF. The full variable domain, rest sourced from reference TRBV7-9 and TRBJ2-3, is DTGVSQNPRHKITKRGQNVTFRCDPISEHNRLYWYRQTLGQGPEFLTYFQNEAQLEKSRLLSDRFSAERPKGSFSTLEIQRTEQGDSAMYLCASSSRGEDTQYFGPGTRLTVL.

J is TRBJ2-3 and V is TRBV15, with unresolved D. The CDR3 consists of 12 residues. Germline CDR1 LNHNV, CDR2 YYDKDF (reference sequence). V gave up 1 base and J gave up 4 bases, with 3 bases separating them. CDR3 nucleotides: TGTGCCACCAGCAGAGTTCCAGATACGCAGTATTTT. Translating it yields CATSRVPDTQYF.

The CDR3 DNA reads as TGTGCCAGCAGTTCTCACTCTAGCGGGAGTTTGCGGACCCAGTACTTC. It specifies CASSSHSSGSLRTQYF. The chain combines TRBV28 with TRBJ2-5; TRBD2 matches at 10 bases. V was clipped by 4 bases and J by 7 bases; unmatched bases: 12. The CDR3 spans 16 residues. Germline CDR1 and CDR2: MDHEN and SYDVKM.